The present T cell receptor beta chain was sequenced within a study of blood T cell repertoires in COVID-19. The overall study: What the recovered Cohort 3 donors had was two negative PCRs, clearance, or symptom resolution.

The method was immunoSEQ multiplex PCR; TCRdb's version includes in-frame clones alone and lacks a portion of them. The profile covers some 330,000 clones, with more than 70% appearing a single time and more than 1.5% taken by the ten largest. This clone was counted once. This CDR3 has 13 amino acids. Germline V gene data show CDR1 as SNHLY and CDR2 as FYNNEI. Trimming stripped 7 bases from V and 2 bases from J, with 11 bases between. This rearrangement joins TRBV2 to TRBJ1-1, with a weak D call TRBD1 (5 bases). Sequencing input: PBMCs or T cells enriched from blood (not recorded which). The receptor was isolated from a man aged 35 to 55 in a cohort exposed to, infected with or recovered from COVID-19 (not recorded which). The CDR3 reads CASTRTPNTEAFF. CDR3 bases: TGTGCCAGCACCCGGACACCTAACACTGAAGCTTTCTTT.